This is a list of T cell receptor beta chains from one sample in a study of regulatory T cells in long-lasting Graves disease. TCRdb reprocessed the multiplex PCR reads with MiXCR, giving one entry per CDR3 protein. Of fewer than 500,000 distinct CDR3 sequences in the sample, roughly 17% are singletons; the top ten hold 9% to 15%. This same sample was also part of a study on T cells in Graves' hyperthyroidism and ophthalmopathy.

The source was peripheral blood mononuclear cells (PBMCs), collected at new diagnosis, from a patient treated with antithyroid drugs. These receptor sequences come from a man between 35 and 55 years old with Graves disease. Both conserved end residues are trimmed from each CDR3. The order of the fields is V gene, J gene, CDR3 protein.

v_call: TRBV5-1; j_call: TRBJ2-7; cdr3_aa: ASSHSGPTYEQY
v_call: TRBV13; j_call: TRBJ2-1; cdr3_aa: ASSLDREGEQF
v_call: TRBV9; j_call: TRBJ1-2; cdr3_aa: ASSVGRTVDGYT
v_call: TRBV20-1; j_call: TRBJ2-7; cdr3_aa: SARNQREVSYEQY
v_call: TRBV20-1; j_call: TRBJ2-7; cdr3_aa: SADKLAGDYEQY
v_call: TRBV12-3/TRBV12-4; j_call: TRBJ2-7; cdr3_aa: ASSFLPIAGEQY
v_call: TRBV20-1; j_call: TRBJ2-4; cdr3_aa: SAGHGLAGVASKNIQY
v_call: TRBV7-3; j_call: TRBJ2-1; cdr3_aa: ASSSGHRLNNEQF
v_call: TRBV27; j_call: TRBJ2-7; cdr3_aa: ASSADPRGLAGEHDEQY
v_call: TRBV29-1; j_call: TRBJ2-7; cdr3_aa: SVQDSYWGQY
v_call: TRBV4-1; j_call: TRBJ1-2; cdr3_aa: ASSQFTGPRGSNGYT
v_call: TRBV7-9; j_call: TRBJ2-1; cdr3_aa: ASSLGSGGRDNEQF
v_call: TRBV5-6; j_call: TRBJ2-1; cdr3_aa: ASSLQGTSAYNEQF
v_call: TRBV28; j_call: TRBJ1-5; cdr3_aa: ASTRQGAGQPQH
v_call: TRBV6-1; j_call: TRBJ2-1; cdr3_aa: ASQGLPIYNEQF
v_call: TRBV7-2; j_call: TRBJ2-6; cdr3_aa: ASRKPGLAGSGANVLT
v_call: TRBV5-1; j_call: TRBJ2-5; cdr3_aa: ASSSRVTEETQY
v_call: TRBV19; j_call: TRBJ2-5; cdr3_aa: ASSIGGAGTETQY
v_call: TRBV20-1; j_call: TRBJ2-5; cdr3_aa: SATDIGETQY
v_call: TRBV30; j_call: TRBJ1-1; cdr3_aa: AWSVRDTEAF
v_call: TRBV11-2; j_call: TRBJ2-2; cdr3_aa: ASSLSPSSNTGELF
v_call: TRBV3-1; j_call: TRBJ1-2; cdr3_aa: ASSQSPGQLSYGYT
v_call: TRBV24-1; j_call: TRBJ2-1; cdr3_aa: ATSDPGTGGHEQF
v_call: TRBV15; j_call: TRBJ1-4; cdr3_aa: ATSRGPRNEKLF
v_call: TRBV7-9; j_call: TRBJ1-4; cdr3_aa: ASTATGGDEKLF
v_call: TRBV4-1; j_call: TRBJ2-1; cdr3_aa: ASSQEVAGVYNEQF
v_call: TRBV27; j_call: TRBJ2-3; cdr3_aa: ASITSPAFTDTQY
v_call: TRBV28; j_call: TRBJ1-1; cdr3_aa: ASSLSQPTEAF
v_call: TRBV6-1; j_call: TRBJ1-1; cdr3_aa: ASSELWDSRTEAF
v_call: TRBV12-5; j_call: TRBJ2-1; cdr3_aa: ASGLVLGHWVDEQF
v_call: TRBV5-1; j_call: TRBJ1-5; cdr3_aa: ASSLEGPHQPQH
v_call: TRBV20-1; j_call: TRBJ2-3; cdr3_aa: SASAERMISTDTQY